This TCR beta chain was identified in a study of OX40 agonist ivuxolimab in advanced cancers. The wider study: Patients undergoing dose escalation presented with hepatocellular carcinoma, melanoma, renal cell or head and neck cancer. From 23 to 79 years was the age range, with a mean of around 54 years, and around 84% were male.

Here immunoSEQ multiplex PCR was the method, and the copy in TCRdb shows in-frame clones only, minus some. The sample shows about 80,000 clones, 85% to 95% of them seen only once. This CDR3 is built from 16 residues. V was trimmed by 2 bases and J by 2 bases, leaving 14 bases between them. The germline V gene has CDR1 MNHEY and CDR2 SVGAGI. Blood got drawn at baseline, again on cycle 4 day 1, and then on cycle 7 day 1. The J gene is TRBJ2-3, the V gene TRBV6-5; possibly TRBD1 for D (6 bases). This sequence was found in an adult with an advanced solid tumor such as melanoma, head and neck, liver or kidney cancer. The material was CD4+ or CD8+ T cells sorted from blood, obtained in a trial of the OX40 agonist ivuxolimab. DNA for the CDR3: TGTGCCAGCAGTTACGCCGGAGGACAGAACACAGATACGCAGTATTTT. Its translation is CASSYAGGQNTDTQYF.